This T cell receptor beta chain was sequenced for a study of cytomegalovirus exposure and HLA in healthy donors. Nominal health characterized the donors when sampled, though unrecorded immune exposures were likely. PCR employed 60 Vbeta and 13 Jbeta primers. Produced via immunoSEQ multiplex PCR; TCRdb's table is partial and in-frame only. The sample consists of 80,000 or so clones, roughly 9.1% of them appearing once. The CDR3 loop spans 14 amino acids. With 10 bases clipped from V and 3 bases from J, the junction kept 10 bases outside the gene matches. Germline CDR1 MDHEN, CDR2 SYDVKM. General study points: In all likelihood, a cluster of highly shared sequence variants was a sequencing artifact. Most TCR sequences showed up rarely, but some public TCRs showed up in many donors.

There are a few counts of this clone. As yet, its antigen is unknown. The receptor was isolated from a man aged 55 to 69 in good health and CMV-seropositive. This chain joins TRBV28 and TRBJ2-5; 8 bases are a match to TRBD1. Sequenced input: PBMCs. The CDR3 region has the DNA TGTGCCACCCTGACAGGGGTGTTAAAAGAGACCCAGTACTTC. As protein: CATLTGVLKETQYF.